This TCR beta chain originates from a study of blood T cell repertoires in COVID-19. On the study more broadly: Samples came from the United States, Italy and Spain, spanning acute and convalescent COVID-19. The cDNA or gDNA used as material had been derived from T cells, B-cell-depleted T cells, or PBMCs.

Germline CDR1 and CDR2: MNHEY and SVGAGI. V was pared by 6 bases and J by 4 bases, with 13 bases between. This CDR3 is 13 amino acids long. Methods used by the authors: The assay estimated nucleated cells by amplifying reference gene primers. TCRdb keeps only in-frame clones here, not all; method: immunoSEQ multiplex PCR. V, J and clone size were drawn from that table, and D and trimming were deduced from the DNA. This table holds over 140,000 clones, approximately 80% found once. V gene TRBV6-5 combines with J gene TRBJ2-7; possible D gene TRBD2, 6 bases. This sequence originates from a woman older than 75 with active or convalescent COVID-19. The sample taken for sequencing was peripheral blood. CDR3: CASRGGGTYEQYF. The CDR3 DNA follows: TGTGCCAGCAGGGGGGGTGGGACGTACGAGCAGTACTTC.